Below, 22 T cell receptor beta chains from the same sample are listed, as sequenced in a study of identical twins. One entry per CDR3 protein results from TCRdb running MiXCR on the 5' RACE reads. In the table there are a few hundred thousand distinct CDR3 sequences, roughly 9% of which are singletons. The sample was also reused in another study, on yellow fever vaccine responses in identical twins.

Source material: CD8+ T cells sorted from blood. The receptors were sampled from a young woman in good health.

As for this clonotype: One base away lies a much larger clone, so this may be a sequencing read error. The genes are TRBV15 and TRBJ2-7; D gene uncertain. CDR1 is LNHNV and CDR2 is YYDKDF in the germline V gene (reference sequence). The CDR3 sequence is 13 residues long. This CDR3 is CAASRPNSYEQYF. Here the CDR3 DNA reads TGTGCCGCCAGCAGACCCAACTCCTACGAGCAGTACTTC.

The chain couples TRBV15 to TRBJ2-7; 7 positions agree with TRBD1. Losses at the gene ends were 5 bases for V and 0 bases for J; bases not matched to a gene: 7. The length of the CDR3 is 15 residues. Germline CDR1 and CDR2: LNHNV and YYDKDF (reference sequence). Here the CDR3 reads CATSLTGDSSYEQYF. The CDR3, as DNA: TGTGCCACCAGCCTAACAGGGGATAGCTCCTACGAGCAGTACTTC.

This clonotype was found many times. This chain joins TRBV5-1 and TRBJ2-7, with D possibly TRBD1 on 5 matching bases. CDR3 length equals 15 residues. The germline V gene has CDR1 SGHRS and CDR2 YFSETQ. Between the trimmed V and J ends, which lost 0 bases and 0 bases, there was a span of 10 bases. The CDR3 nucleotides are TGCGCCAGCAGCTTGGGGCAGGGTCCCTCCTACGAGCAGTACTTC. Translated: CASSLGQGPSYEQYF.

The chain uses TRBV6-2 or TRBV6-3 and TRBJ2-7; 7 bases line up with TRBD1. The CDR3 has 14 residues. Germline CDR1 is MNHEY and CDR2 is SVGEGT. V lost 5 bases, J lost 4 bases, and 8 bases stayed unmatched. This CDR3 reads CASSNPTGWYEQYF. CDR3 in DNA: TGTGCCAGCAGTAATCCGACAGGGTGGTACGAGCAGTACTTC.

The chain has TRBV7-9 and TRBJ2-1; no clear D gene. CDR1 is SEHNR and CDR2 is FQNEAQ in the germline V gene (reference sequence). V dropped 3 bases and J dropped 9 bases, with 9 bases sitting between them. This CDR3 is built from 12 residues. The CDR3 is CASSFHVLEQFF. CDR3 DNA: TGTGCCAGCAGCTTTCATGTGCTTGAGCAGTTCTTC.

This clonotype was seen only a few times. The chain links TRBV7-9 to TRBJ2-7; the D is unclear. The CDR3 covers 12 residues. Trimming shortened V by 4 bases and J by 6 bases, and 10 bases separated the two germline ends. The germline V gene encodes CDR1 SEHNR and CDR2 FQNEAQ (reference sequence). This chain's CDR3 is CASSSVWGEQYF. CDR3 nucleotides: TGTGCCAGCAGCTCAGTTTGGGGCGAGCAGTACTTC.

This clonotype was found many times. The chain employs TRBV29-1 and TRBJ1-2; the D gene is possibly TRBD1 (5 bases). Germline CDR1 and CDR2: SQVTM and ANQGSEA. The length of the CDR3 is 10 residues. V was clipped by 3 bases and J by 8 bases, with 7 bases between them. The CDR3 protein is CSVERGGYTF. The CDR3 DNA sequence: TGCAGCGTTGAGCGGGGGGGCTACACCTTC.

This sequence joins TRBV5-6 and TRBJ2-6; D unclear. The CDR3 spans 14 residues. Between the trimmed V and J ends, which lost 4 bases and 3 bases, there was a span of 8 bases. Germline loops: CDR1 SGHDT, CDR2 YYEEEE. CDR3 nucleotide sequence: TGTGCCAGCAGCCCCGGTAATGGGGCCAACGTCCTGACTTTC. It codes for CASSPGNGANVLTF.

This clonotype was seen ten or more times. The chain has TRBV12-3 or TRBV12-4 and TRBJ2-1; D possibly corresponds to TRBD2 (7 bases). The CDR3 runs to 16 residues. V dropped 6 bases and J dropped 8 bases, with 23 bases sitting between them. The CDR3 DNA sequence: TGTGCCAGCAGAGACTTCTGGGGGGGGCTAGTGGATGAGCAGTTCTTC. As protein: CASRDFWGGLVDEQFF.

The chain links TRBV29-1 to TRBJ2-3; 8 bases line up with TRBD2. Germline CDR1 SQVTM, CDR2 ANQGSEA. The ends lost 3 bases at V and 5 bases at J; junction bases unmatched: 13. The CDR3 extends over 16 amino acids. The CDR3 DNA reads TGCAGCGTTGAGGGAAGCGGGGGCCCCCAGGGAGATACGCAGTATTTT. This codes for CSVEGSGGPQGDTQYF.

This clonotype has only a few counts. J is TRBJ1-1 and V is TRBV9; no definite D call. Germline V CDR1 and CDR2: SGDLS, YYNGEE. The V end lost 0 bases, the J end lost 0 bases, and 6 bases lay between the germline ends. CDR3 size: 14 residues. The CDR3: CASSVGTVNTEAFF. CDR3 DNA: TGTGCCAGCAGCGTAGGGACGGTGAACACTGAAGCTTTCTTT.

Ten or more counts support this clonotype. The V call is TRBV5-1, the J call TRBJ2-5, with D possibly matching TRBD1 (6 bases). Germline assignment: CDR1 SGHRS and CDR2 YFSETQ. Trimming removed 4 bases from V and 2 bases from J, with 18 bases in between. The CDR3 sequence is 16 residues long. CDR3 loop: CASSRGGTGIQETQYF. The CDR3 DNA follows: TGCGCCAGCAGCAGAGGTGGAACAGGGATTCAAGAGACCCAGTACTTC.

At least ten counts were recorded for this clonotype. This sequence joins TRBV15 and TRBJ1-2; D call uncertain. With 8 bases removed from V and 3 bases from J, the gap between germline ends came to 16 bases. Germline V gives CDR1 LNHNV, CDR2 YYDKDF (reference sequence). This CDR3 is built from 14 residues. The CDR3 here is CATRYEGRDYGYTF. DNA of the CDR3: TGTGCCACCCGCTACGAGGGTAGGGACTATGGCTACACCTTC.

This clonotype was seen a handful of times. V and J are TRBV21-1 and TRBJ2-2; the table's TRBD2 call for D was not verified on the DNA. TRBV21-1 is a pseudogene. This CDR3 is built from 17 residues. CDR3 region: CASSKAGGSVNTGELFF. DNA for the CDR3: TGTGCCAGCAGCAAAGCCGGCGGGAGTGTGAACACCGGGGAGCTGTTTTTT.

The genes are TRBV7-9 and TRBJ2-7, with a weak D call TRBD2 (6 bases). Trimming removed 5 bases at V and 4 bases at J, with 9 bases between. The CDR3 contains 12 residues. The V gene's germline CDR1 is SEHNR and CDR2 FQNEAQ (reference sequence). CDR3 loop: CASSAGPYEQYF. CDR3 nucleotide sequence: TGTGCCAGCAGCGCGGGACCTTACGAGCAGTACTTC.

This clonotype was detected many times. The rearrangement uses TRBV4-1 and TRBJ2-7; D is uncertain. Per germline, CDR1 MGHRA and CDR2 YSYEKL. Trimming cost V 0 bases and J 2 bases, with 11 bases left between them. CDR3 length: 15 amino acids. DNA of the CDR3: TGCGCCAGCAGCCAAGATAATCGCCCTACCTACGAGCAGTACTTC. Protein sequence: CASSQDNRPTYEQYF.

This clonotype has ten or more counts. V usage is TRBV5-6 and J usage is TRBJ2-7; TRBD1 aligns across 7 bases. CDR3 length: 14 residues. V was pared by 4 bases and J by 4 bases, with 8 bases of the junction left unmatched. Germline CDR1 is SGHDT and CDR2 is YYEEEE. Here the CDR3 DNA reads TGTGCCAGCAGCGAAACCGGGACAGAGTACGAGCAGTACTTC. Its translation is CASSETGTEYEQYF. Using reference TRBV5-6 and TRBJ2-7 for the parts outside the CDR3, the full variable domain is DAGVTQSPTHLIKTRGQQVTLRCSPKSGHDTVSWYQQALGQGPQFIFQYYEEEERQRGNFPDRFSGHQFPNYSSELNVNALLLGDSALYLCASSETGTEYEQYFGPGTRLTVT.

This clonotype was detected ten times or more. The genes are TRBV18 and TRBJ2-5, with D unresolved. The CDR3 runs to 14 residues. Germline V CDR1 and CDR2: KGHSH, LQKENI. The V end was cut by 3 bases, the J end by 2 bases, with 10 bases between. The CDR3 here is CASSPRTIQETQYF. CDR3 DNA: TGTGCCAGCTCACCCCGGACCATACAAGAGACCCAGTACTTC.

This clonotype was detected only a few times. The chain employs TRBV20-1 and TRBJ1-4; D may be TRBD1 (5 bases). Germline CDR1 DFQATT, CDR2 SNEGSKA (reference sequence). The CDR3 loop spans 12 amino acids. Trimming removed 0 bases from V and 12 bases from J, with 11 bases in between. The DNA of the CDR3 is TGCAGTGCTAGAGATGACAGAGTGGAACTGTTTTTT. As protein: CSARDDRVELFF.

The rearrangement uses TRBV20-1 and TRBJ2-7, with D possibly TRBD1 on 6 matching bases. The ends were cut back, 2 bases at V and 2 bases at J, with 13 bases in the middle. The germline gives CDR1 DFQATT, CDR2 SNEGSKA (reference sequence). This CDR3 contains 14 residues. In nucleotides, the CDR3 is TGCAGTGCTAGAATCAGGGGTGCGCCCTACGAGCAGTACTTC. Amino acids: CSARIRGAPYEQYF.

In its sample, this clonotype was seen many times. The chain couples TRBV4-1 to TRBJ2-5; the D call may be TRBD1 or TRBD2 (5 bases each). This CDR3 comprises 16 residues. Germline CDR1 MGHRA, CDR2 YSYEKL. The V gene lost 1 base and the J gene lost 4 bases, with 16 bases spanning the gap. CDR3 DNA sequence: TGCGCCAGCAGCCAAGTGGGTGGGGGATCTGTAGAGACCCAGTACTTC. Protein product: CASSQVGGGSVETQYF.

The chain has TRBV7-9 and TRBJ1-2; tentative D call: TRBD1 (5 bases). With 4 bases removed from V and 8 bases from J, the gap between germline ends came to 23 bases. From germline, CDR1 is SEHNR and CDR2 FQNEAQ (reference sequence). The CDR3 spans 16 residues. The CDR3 is CASSSPTTGTVLGYTF. As DNA, the CDR3 is TGTGCCAGCAGCTCCCCAACCACCGGGACGGTGCTCGGCTACACCTTC.